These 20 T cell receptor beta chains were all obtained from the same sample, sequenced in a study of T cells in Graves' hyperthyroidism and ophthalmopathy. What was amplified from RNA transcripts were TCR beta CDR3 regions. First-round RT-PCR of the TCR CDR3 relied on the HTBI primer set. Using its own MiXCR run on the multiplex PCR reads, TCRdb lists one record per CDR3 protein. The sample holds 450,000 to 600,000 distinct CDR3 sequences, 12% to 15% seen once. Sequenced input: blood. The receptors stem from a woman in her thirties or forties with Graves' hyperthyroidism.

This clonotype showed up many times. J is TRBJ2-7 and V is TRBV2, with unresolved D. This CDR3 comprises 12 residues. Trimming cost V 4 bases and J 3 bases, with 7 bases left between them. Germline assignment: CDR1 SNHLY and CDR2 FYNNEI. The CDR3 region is CASSVGYYEQYF. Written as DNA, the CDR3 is TGTGCCAGCAGTGTAGGGTACTACGAGCAGTACTTC.

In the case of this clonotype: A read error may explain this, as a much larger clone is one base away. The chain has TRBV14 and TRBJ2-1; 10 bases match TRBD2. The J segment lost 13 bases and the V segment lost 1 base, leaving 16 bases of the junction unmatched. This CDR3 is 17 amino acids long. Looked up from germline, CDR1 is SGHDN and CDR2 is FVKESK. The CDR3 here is CASSQVMGLARRGDQFF. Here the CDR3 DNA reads TGTGCCAGCAGCCAAGTGATGGGACTAGCGAGAAGGGGTGATCAGTTCTTC.

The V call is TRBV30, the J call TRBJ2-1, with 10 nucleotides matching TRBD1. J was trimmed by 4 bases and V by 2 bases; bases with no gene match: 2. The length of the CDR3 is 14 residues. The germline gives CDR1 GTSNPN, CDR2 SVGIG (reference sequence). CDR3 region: CAWSLGQGYNEQFF. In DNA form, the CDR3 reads TGTGCCTGGAGTCTGGGACAGGGGTACAATGAGCAGTTCTTC.

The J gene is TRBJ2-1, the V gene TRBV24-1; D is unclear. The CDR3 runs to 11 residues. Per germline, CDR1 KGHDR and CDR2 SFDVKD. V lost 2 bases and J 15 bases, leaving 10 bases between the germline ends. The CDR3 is CATSDSNLRFF. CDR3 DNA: TGTGCCACCAGTGATTCCAACCTGCGGTTCTTC.

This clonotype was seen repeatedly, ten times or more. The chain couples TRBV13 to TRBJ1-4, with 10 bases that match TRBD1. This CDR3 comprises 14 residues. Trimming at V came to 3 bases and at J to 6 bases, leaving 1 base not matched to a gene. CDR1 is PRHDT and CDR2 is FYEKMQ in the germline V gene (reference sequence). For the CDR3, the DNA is TGTGCCAGCAGCTTGACAGGGGGCGATGAAAAACTGTTTTTT. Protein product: CASSLTGGDEKLFF.

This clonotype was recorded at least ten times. The DNA of the CDR3 is TGCAGTGCTCAGACCTCTGTGGCTCCAACAGATACGCAGTATTTT. It yields the protein CSAQTSVAPTDTQYF. This chain joins TRBV20-1 and TRBJ2-3; unclear D gene. The CDR3 sequence is 15 residues long. Germline V CDR1 and CDR2: DFQATT, SNEGSKA (reference sequence). V shed 5 bases and J shed 3 bases, with 18 bases lying between them.

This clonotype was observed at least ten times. DNA for the CDR3: TGTGCCAGCAGCTTAGACACTAGCGGGACCTACAATGAGCAGTTCTTC. Translated, it gives CASSLDTSGTYNEQFF. The rearrangement links TRBV11-2 to TRBJ2-1, with 10 positions matching TRBD2. J gave up 2 bases and V 0 bases, and 1 base lay outside the gene matches. Germline values: CDR1 SGHAT, CDR2 FQNNGV. There are 16 residues in the CDR3.

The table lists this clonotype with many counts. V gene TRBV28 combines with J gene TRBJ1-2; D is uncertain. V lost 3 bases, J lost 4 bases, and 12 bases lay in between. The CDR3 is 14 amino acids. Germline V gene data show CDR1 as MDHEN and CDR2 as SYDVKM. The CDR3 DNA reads TGTGCCAGCAGTTTCTCCCCACTAGTCTATGGCTACACCTTC. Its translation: CASSFSPLVYGYTF.

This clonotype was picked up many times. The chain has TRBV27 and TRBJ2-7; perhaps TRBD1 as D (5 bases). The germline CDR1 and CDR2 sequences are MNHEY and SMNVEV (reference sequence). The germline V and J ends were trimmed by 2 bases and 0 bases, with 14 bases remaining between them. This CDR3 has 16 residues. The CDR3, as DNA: TGTGCCAGCAGTTTACGTTGGGGCGGATACTCCTACGAGCAGTACTTC. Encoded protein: CASSLRWGGYSYEQYF.

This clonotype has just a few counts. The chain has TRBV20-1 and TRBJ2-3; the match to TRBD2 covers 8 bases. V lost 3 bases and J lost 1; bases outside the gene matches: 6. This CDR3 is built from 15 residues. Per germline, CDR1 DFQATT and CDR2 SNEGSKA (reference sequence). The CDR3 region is CSASVSTSGTDTQYF. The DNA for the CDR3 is TGCAGTGCTAGTGTTTCGACTAGCGGCACAGATACGCAGTATTTT.

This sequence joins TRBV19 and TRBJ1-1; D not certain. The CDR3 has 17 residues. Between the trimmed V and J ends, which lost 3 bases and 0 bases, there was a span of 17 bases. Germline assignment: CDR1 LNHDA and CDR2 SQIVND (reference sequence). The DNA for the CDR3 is TGTGCCAGTAGTATTTACTCAGTGACCCCCATGAACACTGAAGCTTTCTTT. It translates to CASSIYSVTPMNTEAFF.

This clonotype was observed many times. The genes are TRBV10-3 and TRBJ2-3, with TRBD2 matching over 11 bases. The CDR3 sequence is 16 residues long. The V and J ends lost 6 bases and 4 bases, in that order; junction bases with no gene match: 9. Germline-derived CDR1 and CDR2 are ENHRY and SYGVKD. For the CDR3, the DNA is TGTGCCATCAGCAAACTAGCGGGAGAGGGAGCAGATACGCAGTATTTT. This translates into CAISKLAGEGADTQYF.

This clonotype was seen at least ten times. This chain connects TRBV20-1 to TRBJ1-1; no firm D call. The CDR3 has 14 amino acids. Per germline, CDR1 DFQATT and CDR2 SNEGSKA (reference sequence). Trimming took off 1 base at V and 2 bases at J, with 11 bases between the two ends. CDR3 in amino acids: CSARGAGYNTEAFF. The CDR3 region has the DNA TGCAGTGCTAGAGGGGCAGGCTATAACACTGAAGCTTTCTTT.

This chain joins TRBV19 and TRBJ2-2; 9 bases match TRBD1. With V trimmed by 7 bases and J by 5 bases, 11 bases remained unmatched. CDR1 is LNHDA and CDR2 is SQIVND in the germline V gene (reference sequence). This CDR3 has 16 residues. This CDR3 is CASTIQGATGTGELFF. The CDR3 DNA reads TGTGCCAGTACCATACAGGGGGCTACGGGGACCGGGGAGCTGTTTTTT.

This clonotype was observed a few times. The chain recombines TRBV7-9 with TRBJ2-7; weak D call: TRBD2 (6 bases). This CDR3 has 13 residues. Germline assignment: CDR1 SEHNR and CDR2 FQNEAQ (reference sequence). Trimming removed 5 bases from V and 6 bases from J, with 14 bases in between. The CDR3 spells CASSLQEGLEQYF. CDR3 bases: TGTGCCAGCAGCCTACAGGAGGGGCTCGAGCAGTACTTC.

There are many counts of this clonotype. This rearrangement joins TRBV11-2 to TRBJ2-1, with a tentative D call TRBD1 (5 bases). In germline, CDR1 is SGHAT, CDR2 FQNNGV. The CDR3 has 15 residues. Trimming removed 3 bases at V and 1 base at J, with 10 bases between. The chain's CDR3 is CASSFGQESYNEQFF. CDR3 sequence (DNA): TGTGCCAGCAGCTTTGGACAAGAATCCTACAATGAGCAGTTCTTC.

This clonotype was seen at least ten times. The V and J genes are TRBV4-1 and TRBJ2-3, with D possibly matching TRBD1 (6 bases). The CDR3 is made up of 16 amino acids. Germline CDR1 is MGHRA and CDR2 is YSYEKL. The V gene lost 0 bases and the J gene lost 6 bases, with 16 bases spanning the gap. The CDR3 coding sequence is TGCGCCAGCAGCCAAGAAATGGACAGCCTTATGGATACGCAGTATTTT. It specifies CASSQEMDSLMDTQYF.

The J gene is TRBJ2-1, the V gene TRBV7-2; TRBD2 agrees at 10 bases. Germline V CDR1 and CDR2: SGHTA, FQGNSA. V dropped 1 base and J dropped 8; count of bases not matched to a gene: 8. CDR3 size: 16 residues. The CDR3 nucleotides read TGTGCCAGCAGCTTAGGACGTCTAGCGGGAGTCCATGAGCAGTTCTTC. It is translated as CASSLGRLAGVHEQFF.

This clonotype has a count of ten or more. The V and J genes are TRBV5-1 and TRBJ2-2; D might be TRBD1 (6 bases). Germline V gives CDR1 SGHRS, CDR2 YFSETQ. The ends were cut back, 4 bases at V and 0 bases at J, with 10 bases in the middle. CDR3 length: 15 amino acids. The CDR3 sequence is CASSPTGPNTGELFF. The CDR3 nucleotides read TGCGCCAGCAGCCCCACAGGGCCGAACACCGGGGAGCTGTTTTTT. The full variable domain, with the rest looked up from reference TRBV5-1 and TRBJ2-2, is KAGVTQTPRYLIKTRGQQVTLSCSPISGHRSVSWYQQTPGQGLQFLFEYFSETQRNKGNFPGRFSGRQFSNSRSEMNVSTLELGDSALYLCASSPTGPNTGELFFGEGSRLTVL.

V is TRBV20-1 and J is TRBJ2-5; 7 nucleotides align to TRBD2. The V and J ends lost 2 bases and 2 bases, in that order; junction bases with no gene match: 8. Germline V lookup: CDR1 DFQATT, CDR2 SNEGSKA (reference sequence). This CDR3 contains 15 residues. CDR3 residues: CSARLPAGVQETQYF. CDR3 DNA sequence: TGCAGTGCTAGACTACCGGCGGGAGTACAAGAGACCCAGTACTTC.